This T cell receptor (beta chain) appears in the sequencing data of a study of cytotoxic CD8 clonotypes in ibrutinib-treated CLL. This table comes from immunoSEQ multiplex PCR, and its TCRdb copy is limited to in-frame clones, with some not included. The table has some 120,000 clones, around 80% seen once. Trimming pared 4 bases from V and 6 bases from J, leaving 15 bases between. Germline lookup yields CDR1 KGHSH and CDR2 LQKENI. This CDR3 spans 15 amino acids. The input for sequencing was PBMCs, taken after 24 months of ibrutinib treatment. The chain recombines TRBV18 with TRBJ2-2; D not certain. The sequence was collected from a human donor with chronic lymphocytic leukemia. CDR3 nucleotide sequence: TGTGCCAGCTCACACCAGGAGTCCGTGGCCGGGGAGCTGTTTTTT. Residues: CASSHQESVAGELFF.